This T cell receptor beta chain was captured by sequencing in a study of graft-versus-host responses after intestinal transplantation. With regard to this clone: The antigen remains undetermined.

The assay was immunoSEQ multiplex PCR, and TCRdb's table has in-frame clones only and misses some. The sample contains more than 95,000 clones, approximately 93% of which appear only once. The ends were cut back, 2 bases at V and 1 base at J, with 12 bases in the middle. The germline gives CDR1 SGHNT, CDR2 YYREEE (reference sequence). This CDR3 spans 15 amino acids. The chain carries TRBV5-4 and TRBJ1-1; D may be TRBD1 (5 bases). This receptor was obtained from a human donor who received an intestinal transplant. The sample here was unstimulated CD8+ T cells sorted from spleen or lymph node cells, taken before intestinal transplant. The CDR3 bases are TGTGCCAGCAGCTTCCCGCCAGGGACGAACACTGAAGCTTTCTTT. Translating gives CASSFPPGTNTEAFF.